A selection of T cell receptor beta chains follows, all from one sample in a study of blood T cell repertoires in COVID-19. Only in-frame clones appear in the TCRdb table, and some are missing; sequencing was by immunoSEQ multiplex PCR. This table has under 250,000 clones, approximately 89% appearing once. The sequencing input was peripheral blood. The source is a woman aged 60-70 years who had recovered from COVID-19. Both conserved end residues are part of each CDR3. The order of the fields is D gene, V gene, clone size, J gene, CDR3 protein, CDR3 DNA. A D gene is named only where the DNA matches it firmly. Rows may omit the clone size; those that give it use once, few, many or a size class.

d_gene: TRBD1
v_gene: TRBV27
abundance: .
j_gene: TRBJ1-1
CDR3aa: CASSFGTENTEAFF
CDR3nt: TGTGCCAGCAGTTTCGGGACAGAGAACACTGAAGCTTTCTTT

d_gene: TRBD1
v_gene: TRBV6-6
abundance: .
j_gene: TRBJ1-2
CDR3aa: CASSYGTDRGYGYTF
CDR3nt: TGTGCCAGCAGTTACGGGACAGACAGAGGTTATGGCTACACCTTC

d_gene: .
v_gene: TRBV12-3/TRBV12-4
abundance: .
j_gene: TRBJ1-1
CDR3aa: CASSVPQGEAFF
CDR3nt: TGTGCCAGCAGCGTACCACAGGGTGAAGCTTTCTTT

d_gene: .
v_gene: TRBV27
abundance: .
j_gene: TRBJ1-5
CDR3aa: CASSWDLYQPQHF
CDR3nt: TGTGCCAGCAGTTGGGACTTATATCAGCCCCAGCATTTT

d_gene: .
v_gene: TRBV29-1
abundance: .
j_gene: TRBJ2-7
CDR3aa: CSVERAERTEQYF
CDR3nt: TGCAGCGTTGAGCGGGCAGAGAGGACCGAGCAGTACTTC

d_gene: TRBD2
v_gene: TRBV5-4
abundance: .
j_gene: TRBJ2-1
CDR3aa: CASFLGGDSYNEQFF
CDR3nt: TGTGCCAGCTTCCTCGGGGGGGACTCCTACAATGAGCAGTTCTTC

d_gene: .
v_gene: TRBV25-1
abundance: few
j_gene: TRBJ1-2
CDR3aa: CASSDRRGYGYTF
CDR3nt: TGTGCCAGCAGTGACCGTAGGGGCTATGGCTACACCTTC

d_gene: TRBD1
v_gene: TRBV3-1/TRBV3-2
abundance: .
j_gene: TRBJ1-1
CDR3aa: CASSPRKDRETNTEAFF
CDR3nt: TGTGCCAGCAGCCCCCGAAAGGACAGGGAGACGAACACTGAAGCTTTCTTT

d_gene: .
v_gene: TRBV5-1
abundance: once
j_gene: TRBJ2-2
CDR3aa: CASSLTSTGELFF
CDR3nt: TGCGCCAGCAGCTTGACTAGCACCGGGGAGCTGTTTTTT

d_gene: .
v_gene: TRBV28
abundance: .
j_gene: TRBJ2-1
CDR3aa: CASRSGQLRFNEQFF
CDR3nt: TGTGCCAGCAGATCAGGACAGCTACGTTTCAATGAGCAGTTCTTC

d_gene: .
v_gene: TRBV6-2/TRBV6-3
abundance: .
j_gene: TRBJ1-2
CDR3aa: CASSYRGGYGYTF
CDR3nt: TGTGCCAGCAGTTACCGGGGGGGCTATGGCTACACCTTC

d_gene: TRBD1
v_gene: TRBV19
abundance: once
j_gene: TRBJ1-2
CDR3aa: CASKQGARVHGYTF
CDR3nt: TGTGCCAGTAAACAGGGGGCACGGGTCCATGGCTACACCTTC

d_gene: TRBD1
v_gene: TRBV11-1
abundance: .
j_gene: TRBJ1-1
CDR3aa: CASSLGGTGKFTEAFF
CDR3nt: TGTGCCAGCAGCTTAGGTGGGACAGGGAAGTTCACTGAAGCTTTCTTT

d_gene: TRBD1
v_gene: TRBV5-1
abundance: .
j_gene: TRBJ2-7
CDR3aa: CASGRDSPYEQYF
CDR3nt: TGCGCCAGCGGCCGGGACAGCCCCTACGAGCAGTACTTC

d_gene: TRBD1
v_gene: TRBV3-1/TRBV3-2
abundance: .
j_gene: TRBJ1-4
CDR3aa: CASSRQGAHEKLFF
CDR3nt: TGTGCCAGCAGCCGACAGGGGGCGCATGAAAAACTGTTTTTT

d_gene: .
v_gene: TRBV6-1
abundance: .
j_gene: TRBJ2-7
CDR3aa: CASSEAPQGSYEQYF
CDR3nt: TGTGCCAGCAGTGAAGCCCCGCAGGGCTCCTACGAGCAGTACTTC

d_gene: TRBD2
v_gene: TRBV5-1
abundance: .
j_gene: TRBJ2-5
CDR3aa: CASSFGERGPQETQYF
CDR3nt: TGCGCCAGCAGCTTTGGCGAGCGGGGGCCCCAAGAGACCCAGTACTTC

d_gene: .
v_gene: TRBV2
abundance: .
j_gene: TRBJ1-5
CDR3aa: CASTLSGPQHF
CDR3nt: TGTGCCAGCACCCTATCGGGACCCCAGCATTTT

d_gene: TRBD1
v_gene: TRBV18
abundance: .
j_gene: TRBJ1-2
CDR3aa: CASSEGQYYGYTF
CDR3nt: TGTGCCAGCTCAGAGGGACAGTACTATGGCTACACCTTC

d_gene: TRBD1
v_gene: TRBV19
abundance: .
j_gene: TRBJ2-1
CDR3aa: CASSMGQGSVNEQFF
CDR3nt: TGTGCCAGTAGCATGGGACAGGGGAGTGTTAATGAGCAGTTCTTC

d_gene: .
v_gene: TRBV28
abundance: .
j_gene: TRBJ2-3
CDR3aa: CASSFWGSGDTDTQYF
CDR3nt: TGTGCCAGCAGTTTTTGGGGAAGCGGCGACACAGATACGCAGTATTTT

d_gene: TRBD1
v_gene: TRBV9
abundance: .
j_gene: TRBJ1-1
CDR3aa: CASSVYQGAVTEAFF
CDR3nt: TGTGCCAGCAGCGTATACCAGGGGGCGGTTACTGAAGCTTTCTTT

d_gene: TRBD1
v_gene: TRBV4-1
abundance: .
j_gene: TRBJ1-2
CDR3aa: CASRQTGERGYTF
CDR3nt: TGCGCCAGCAGACAGACAGGGGAAAGGGGCTACACCTTC

d_gene: TRBD2
v_gene: TRBV2
abundance: .
j_gene: TRBJ2-1
CDR3aa: CASSGPSGAVDEQFF
CDR3nt: TGTGCCAGCAGTGGGCCTAGCGGGGCAGTTGATGAGCAGTTCTTC

d_gene: TRBD2
v_gene: TRBV3-1/TRBV3-2
abundance: once
j_gene: TRBJ2-1
CDR3aa: CASTPLAGGPHEQFF
CDR3nt: TGTGCCAGCACCCCACTAGCGGGGGGGCCCCATGAGCAGTTCTTC

d_gene: .
v_gene: TRBV5-1
abundance: .
j_gene: TRBJ1-4
CDR3aa: CASSADRMLFF
CDR3nt: TGCGCCAGCAGTGCTGACAGAATGTTGTTTTTT

d_gene: TRBD1
v_gene: TRBV6-5
abundance: .
j_gene: TRBJ2-7
CDR3aa: CASSYGSTGAYEQYF
CDR3nt: TGTGCCAGCAGTTACGGGTCGACAGGGGCCTACGAGCAGTACTTC

d_gene: .
v_gene: TRBV7-2
abundance: .
j_gene: TRBJ1-5
CDR3aa: CASSLEPNQPQHF
CDR3nt: TGTGCCAGCAGCTTAGAGCCCAATCAGCCCCAGCATTTT

d_gene: .
v_gene: TRBV2
abundance: .
j_gene: TRBJ2-5
CDR3aa: CASSVLTGQETQYF
CDR3nt: TGTGCCAGCAGTGTCTTGACAGGACAAGAGACCCAGTACTTC

d_gene: .
v_gene: TRBV7-8
abundance: .
j_gene: TRBJ1-4
CDR3aa: CASSPRKGGEKLFF
CDR3nt: TGTGCCAGCAGCCCCCGAAAAGGGGGTGAAAAACTGTTTTTT

d_gene: .
v_gene: TRBV11-1
abundance: few
j_gene: TRBJ1-2
CDR3aa: CASSLEGDWNYGYTF
CDR3nt: TGTGCCAGCAGCTTAGAGGGGGATTGGAACTATGGCTACACCTTC

d_gene: .
v_gene: TRBV11-3
abundance: .
j_gene: TRBJ2-7
CDR3aa: CASSLGLLYGSEQYF
CDR3nt: TGTGCCAGCAGCTTAGGGCTATTATATGGGAGCGAGCAGTACTTC

d_gene: .
v_gene: TRBV2
abundance: .
j_gene: TRBJ1-1
CDR3aa: CASSDFTGNTEAFF
CDR3nt: TGTGCCAGCAGTGATTTCACAGGGAACACTGAAGCTTTCTTT

d_gene: TRBD1
v_gene: TRBV30
abundance: .
j_gene: TRBJ1-1
CDR3aa: CAWSRPPGQGYRDTEAFF
CDR3nt: TGTGCCTGGAGTAGGCCTCCGGGACAGGGGTATCGGGACACTGAAGCTTTCTTT

d_gene: .
v_gene: TRBV9
abundance: .
j_gene: TRBJ2-1
CDR3aa: CASSVAFSTSYNEQFF
CDR3nt: TGTGCCAGCAGCGTAGCCTTCTCTACCTCCTACAATGAGCAGTTCTTC

d_gene: TRBD1
v_gene: TRBV3-1/TRBV3-2
abundance: .
j_gene: TRBJ2-7
CDR3aa: CASRPGTAYEQYF
CDR3nt: TGTGCCAGCAGACCAGGGACAGCCTACGAGCAGTACTTC

d_gene: .
v_gene: TRBV2
abundance: .
j_gene: TRBJ1-5
CDR3aa: CASSPRGDQPQHF
CDR3nt: TGTGCCAGCAGTCCCCGGGGGGATCAGCCCCAGCATTTT

d_gene: .
v_gene: TRBV4-2
abundance: .
j_gene: TRBJ2-2
CDR3aa: CASSQEMGMNTGELFF
CDR3nt: TGTGCCAGCAGCCAAGAGATGGGCATGAACACCGGGGAGCTGTTTTTT

d_gene: .
v_gene: TRBV19
abundance: .
j_gene: TRBJ1-6
CDR3aa: CASSSREFESSYNSPLHF
CDR3nt: TGTGCCAGTAGCAGCAGGGAATTCGAGAGCTCCTATAATTCACCCCTCCACTTT

d_gene: .
v_gene: TRBV4-2
abundance: few
j_gene: TRBJ1-6
CDR3aa: CASSLQPNSPLHF
CDR3nt: TGTGCCAGCAGCTTACAGCCGAATTCACCCCTCCACTTT

d_gene: TRBD2
v_gene: TRBV11-2
abundance: .
j_gene: TRBJ2-5
CDR3aa: CASRRTSGSQETQYF
CDR3nt: TGTGCCAGCAGACGGACTAGCGGTTCTCAAGAGACCCAGTACTTC

d_gene: TRBD1
v_gene: TRBV5-6
abundance: .
j_gene: TRBJ2-5
CDR3aa: CASSFGDRGERGTQYF
CDR3nt: TGTGCCAGCAGCTTTGGAGACAGGGGCGAAAGAGGGACCCAGTACTTC

d_gene: .
v_gene: TRBV11-2
abundance: .
j_gene: TRBJ1-2
CDR3aa: CASSLAGAISYYGYTF
CDR3nt: TGTGCCAGCAGCTTAGCAGGGGCAATCTCTTACTATGGCTACACCTTC

d_gene: TRBD1
v_gene: TRBV18
abundance: .
j_gene: TRBJ1-2
CDR3aa: CASSLNRGDTNYGYTF
CDR3nt: TGTGCCAGCTCACTCAACAGGGGCGACACAAACTATGGCTACACCTTC

d_gene: TRBD1
v_gene: TRBV18
abundance: .
j_gene: TRBJ1-1
CDR3aa: CASSPDRENTEAFF
CDR3nt: TGTGCCAGCTCACCAGACAGGGAGAACACTGAAGCTTTCTTT

d_gene: .
v_gene: TRBV10-1
abundance: .
j_gene: TRBJ1-1
CDR3aa: CASSGGIAAFF
CDR3nt: TGCGCCAGCAGTGGAGGGATAGCGGCTTTCTTT

d_gene: TRBD2
v_gene: TRBV4-1
abundance: .
j_gene: TRBJ2-7
CDR3aa: CASSRLAANSYEQYF
CDR3nt: TGCGCCAGCAGCCGACTAGCGGCAAACTCCTACGAGCAGTACTTC

d_gene: .
v_gene: TRBV28
abundance: .
j_gene: TRBJ2-7
CDR3aa: CASSQGTYEQYF
CDR3nt: TGTGCCAGCAGTCAGGGAACCTACGAGCAGTACTTC

d_gene: TRBD1
v_gene: TRBV5-6
abundance: .
j_gene: TRBJ2-3
CDR3aa: CASSLAGTADTQYF
CDR3nt: TGTGCCAGCAGCTTGGCCGGGACAGCAGATACGCAGTATTTT

d_gene: .
v_gene: TRBV12-3/TRBV12-4
abundance: .
j_gene: TRBJ2-7
CDR3aa: CASSFTTLLFRYF
CDR3nt: TGTGCCAGCAGTTTTACTACCCTCTTATTCCGGTACTTC

d_gene: .
v_gene: TRBV3-1/TRBV3-2
abundance: .
j_gene: TRBJ2-3
CDR3aa: CASSQGLVSTQYF
CDR3nt: TGTGCCAGCAGCCAAGGACTAGTTTCTACGCAGTATTTT

d_gene: TRBD2
v_gene: TRBV9
abundance: .
j_gene: TRBJ2-3
CDR3aa: CASSVAGLVSTDTQYF
CDR3nt: TGTGCCAGCAGCGTAGCGGGACTAGTAAGCACAGATACGCAGTATTTT

d_gene: TRBD2
v_gene: TRBV29-1
abundance: .
j_gene: TRBJ2-3
CDR3aa: CSWGGETQYF
CDR3nt: TGCAGCTGGGGGGGGGAAACGCAGTATTTT

d_gene: .
v_gene: TRBV10-3
abundance: .
j_gene: TRBJ1-5
CDR3aa: CATEAGNNQPQHF
CDR3nt: TGTGCCACAGAGGCAGGGAACAATCAGCCCCAGCATTTT

d_gene: TRBD1
v_gene: TRBV28
abundance: .
j_gene: TRBJ2-7
CDR3aa: CASSSSGGTSYEQYF
CDR3nt: TGTGCCAGCAGTTCCTCAGGGGGTACGAGCTACGAGCAGTACTTC